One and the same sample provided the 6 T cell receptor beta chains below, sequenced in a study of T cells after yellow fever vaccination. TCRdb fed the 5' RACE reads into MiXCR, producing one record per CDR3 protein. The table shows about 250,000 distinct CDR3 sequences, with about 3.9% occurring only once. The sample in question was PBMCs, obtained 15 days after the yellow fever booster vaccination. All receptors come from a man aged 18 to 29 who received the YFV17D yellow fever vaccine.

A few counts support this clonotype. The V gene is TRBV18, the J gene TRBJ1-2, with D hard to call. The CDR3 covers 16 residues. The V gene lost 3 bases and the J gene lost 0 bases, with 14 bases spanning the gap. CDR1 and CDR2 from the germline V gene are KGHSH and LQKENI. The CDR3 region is CASSPAHLLANYGYTF. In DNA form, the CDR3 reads TGTGCCAGCTCACCCGCGCACCTTTTAGCTAACTATGGCTACACCTTC.

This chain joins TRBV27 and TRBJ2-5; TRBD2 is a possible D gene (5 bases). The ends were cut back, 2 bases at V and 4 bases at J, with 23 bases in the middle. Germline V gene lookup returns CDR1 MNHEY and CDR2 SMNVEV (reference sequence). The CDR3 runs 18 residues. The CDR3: CASSLRAGRLGILETQYF. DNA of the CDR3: TGTGCCAGCAGTTTACGGGCGGGCAGGTTGGGGATATTAGAGACCCAGTACTTC.

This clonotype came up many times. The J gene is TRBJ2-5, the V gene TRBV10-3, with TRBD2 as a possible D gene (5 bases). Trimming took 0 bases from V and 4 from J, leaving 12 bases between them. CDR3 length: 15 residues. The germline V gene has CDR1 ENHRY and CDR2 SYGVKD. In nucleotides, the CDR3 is TGTGCCATCAGTGAGTCGAGGGTTTTTTCAGAGACCCAGTACTTC. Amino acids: CAISESRVFSETQYF.

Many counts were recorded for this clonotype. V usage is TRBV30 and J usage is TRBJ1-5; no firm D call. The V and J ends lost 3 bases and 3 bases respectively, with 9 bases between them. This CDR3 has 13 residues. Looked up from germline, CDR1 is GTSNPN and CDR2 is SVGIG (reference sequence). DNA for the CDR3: TGTGCCTGGAGGGCACAGTTCAATCAGCCCCAGCATTTT. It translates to CAWRAQFNQPQHF.

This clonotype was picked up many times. The CDR3 DNA reads as TGTGCCAGCAGCTTAGGGTATAGCGGGGGATACGGCGGCCAAGAGACCCAGTACTTC. Encoded protein: CASSLGYSGGYGGQETQYF. The chain joins TRBV7-2 to TRBJ2-5, with 9 bases fitting TRBD2. In germline, CDR1 is SGHTA, CDR2 FQGNSA. Trimming at V came to 1 base and at J to 1 base, leaving 13 bases not matched to a gene. This CDR3 contains 19 residues.

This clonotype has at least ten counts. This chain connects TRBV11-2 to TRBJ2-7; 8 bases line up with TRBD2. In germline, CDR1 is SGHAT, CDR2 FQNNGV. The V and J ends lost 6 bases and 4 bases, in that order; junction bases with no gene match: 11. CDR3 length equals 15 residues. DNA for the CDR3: TGTGCCAGCAGAATTAGCGGGGATCAATTTTACGAGCAGTACTTC. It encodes CASRISGDQFYEQYF.